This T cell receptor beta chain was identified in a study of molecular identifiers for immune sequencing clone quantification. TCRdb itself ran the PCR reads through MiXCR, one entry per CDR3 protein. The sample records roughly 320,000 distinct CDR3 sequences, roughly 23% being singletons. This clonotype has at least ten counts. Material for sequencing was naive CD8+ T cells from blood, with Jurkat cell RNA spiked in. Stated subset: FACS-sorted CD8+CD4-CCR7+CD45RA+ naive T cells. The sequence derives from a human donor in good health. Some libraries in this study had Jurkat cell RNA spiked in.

The CDR3: CSARGNPGSGANVLTF. The CDR3 nucleotides are TGCAGTGCGAGGGGAAACCCTGGTTCTGGGGCCAACGTCCTGACTTTC. V and J are TRBV20-1 and TRBJ2-6; the D call may be TRBD1 or TRBD2 (5 bases each). In germline, CDR1 is DFQATT, CDR2 SNEGSKA (reference sequence). Trimming left V 6 bases short and J 1 base short, with 16 bases between. This CDR3 is built from 16 residues.